These T cell receptor beta chains were read from a single sample in a study of cytomegalovirus exposure and HLA in healthy donors. Sequenced by immunoSEQ multiplex PCR; TCRdb stores in-frame clones only, minus some. The sample lists 120,000 or so clones, more than 80% seen once, with more than 1.5% in the top ten. The sample taken for sequencing was PBMCs. These receptors came from a man in his forties in good health and CMV-seronegative. CDR3s leave out the opening cysteine and the closing phenylalanine or tryptophan. Clone size is given for some rows only: seen once, a few or many times, or a class if the clone is expanded.

cdr3_aa: AISVRGSYEQY; cdr3_length: 11; v_call: TRBV10-3; clone_size: NA
cdr3_aa: ASSLEGGSGANVLT; cdr3_length: 14; v_call: TRBV5-1; clone_size: NA
cdr3_aa: ASSLWGDYNSPLH; cdr3_length: 13; v_call: TRBV5-1; clone_size: NA
cdr3_aa: ASSDYFGEGSGANVLT; cdr3_length: 16; v_call: TRBV6-4; clone_size: NA
cdr3_aa: ASSNPGLGGTGELF; cdr3_length: 14; v_call: TRBV19; clone_size: NA
cdr3_aa: ASNPDRGFAGYT; cdr3_length: 12; v_call: TRBV7-2; clone_size: once
cdr3_aa: ASSLRGDSTGELF; cdr3_length: 13; v_call: TRBV27; clone_size: NA
cdr3_aa: ASRKAGGGEQY; cdr3_length: 11; v_call: TRBV27; clone_size: NA
cdr3_aa: ASSQLLSGRRANEKLF; cdr3_length: 16; v_call: TRBV14; clone_size: NA
cdr3_aa: ASSLPMGAGGKF; cdr3_length: 12; v_call: TRBV7-9; clone_size: NA
cdr3_aa: ASSQGGGAPVPNEKLF; cdr3_length: 16; v_call: TRBV4-1; clone_size: NA
cdr3_aa: ASSLGSGTGEAF; cdr3_length: 12; v_call: TRBV7-9; clone_size: NA
cdr3_aa: ASGDNQPQH; cdr3_length: 9; v_call: TRBV7-9; clone_size: NA
cdr3_aa: ASSLEAGAYNEQF; cdr3_length: 13; v_call: TRBV4-2; clone_size: NA
cdr3_aa: ASSRTHRTDFNTGELF; cdr3_length: 16; v_call: TRBV19; clone_size: NA
cdr3_aa: ASSLAASYGYT; cdr3_length: 11; v_call: TRBV11-2; clone_size: NA
cdr3_aa: ASSQRTGSNQPQH; cdr3_length: 13; v_call: TRBV5-8; clone_size: NA